The clone carrying this TCR beta chain was counted once. As yet, its antigen is unknown. The PCR had 60 Vbeta and 13 Jbeta primers. The assay was immunoSEQ multiplex PCR, and TCRdb's table has in-frame clones only and misses some. Of some 200,000 clones listed, roughly 70% are singletons. These data come from a study of cytomegalovirus exposure and HLA in healthy donors. Study overall: From donors who were HLA-typed, an early data release held approximately 80 million unique TCRs.

The study, taken as a whole, reports: Immune exposure information comprised only CMV serostatus.

This CDR3 is built from 10 residues. Trimming stripped 8 bases from V and 3 bases from J, with 4 bases between. CDR1 and CDR2 from the germline V gene are SEHNR and FQNEAQ (reference sequence). This sequence originates from a man aged 35 to 55 in good health and CMV-seropositive. What was sequenced was PBMCs. V gene TRBV7-9 combines with J gene TRBJ2-5, with D unresolved. The CDR3 DNA follows: TGTGCCAGCTCCGAAGAGACCCAGTACTTC. It translates to CASSEETQYF.